This T cell receptor (beta chain) comes out of a study of shared T cell receptors in the human thymus. This clone was recorded a few times. Method: immunoSEQ multiplex PCR; TCRdb's copy keeps in-frame clones and lacks some. This table has some 760,000 clones, approximately 83% appearing once. The V and J ends lost 2 bases and 5 bases respectively, with 9 bases between them. The CDR3 has 13 residues. Germline V gene data show CDR1 as LGHNT and CDR2 as FRNRAP. Separately, the same data were catalogued under a study of human thymus T cells. That report notes: Thymus tissue was removed during corrective cardiac surgery.

This clonotype was sampled from a girl under two years old with a congenital heart defect. V and J are TRBV12-5 and TRBJ2-5; D is possibly TRBD2 (6 bases). The source material was thymocytes. The CDR3: CASGLKEGETQYF. CDR3 nucleotides: TGTGCTAGTGGTTTGAAGGAGGGGGAGACCCAGTACTTC.